This T cell receptor (beta chain) is from a study of CD8 T cells in ankylosing spondylitis. Trimming stripped 2 bases from V and 5 bases from J, with 12 bases between. Germline V gene data show CDR1 as MNHEY and CDR2 as SVGAGI. This CDR3 contains 14 residues. TCRdb reanalysed the 5' RACE reads using MiXCR and keeps one entry per CDR3 protein. The table has 300,000 to 350,000 distinct CDR3 sequences, around 10% seen once. This clonotype was recorded a few times. Antigen specificity is unknown. Overall study results and limits: What seemed typical of ankylosing spondylitis blood was a TCR beta motif built from about 8 highly homologous variants. Matched synovial fluid from ankylosing spondylitis patients was reported to be enriched for disease-linked clones. Prior literature has documented some motif variants in synovial fluid and blood from reactive arthritis.

The sequence derives from a female donor with ankylosing spondylitis or in good health (not recorded which). Sequences were obtained from blood, either unsorted or a sorted T cell fraction (not recorded which). This chain links TRBV6-5 with TRBJ1-2, with a weak D call TRBD1 (6 bases). CDR3 protein: CASSYGRGGYGYTF. DNA of the CDR3: TGTGCCAGCAGTTACGGCAGGGGAGGGTATGGCTACACCTTC.